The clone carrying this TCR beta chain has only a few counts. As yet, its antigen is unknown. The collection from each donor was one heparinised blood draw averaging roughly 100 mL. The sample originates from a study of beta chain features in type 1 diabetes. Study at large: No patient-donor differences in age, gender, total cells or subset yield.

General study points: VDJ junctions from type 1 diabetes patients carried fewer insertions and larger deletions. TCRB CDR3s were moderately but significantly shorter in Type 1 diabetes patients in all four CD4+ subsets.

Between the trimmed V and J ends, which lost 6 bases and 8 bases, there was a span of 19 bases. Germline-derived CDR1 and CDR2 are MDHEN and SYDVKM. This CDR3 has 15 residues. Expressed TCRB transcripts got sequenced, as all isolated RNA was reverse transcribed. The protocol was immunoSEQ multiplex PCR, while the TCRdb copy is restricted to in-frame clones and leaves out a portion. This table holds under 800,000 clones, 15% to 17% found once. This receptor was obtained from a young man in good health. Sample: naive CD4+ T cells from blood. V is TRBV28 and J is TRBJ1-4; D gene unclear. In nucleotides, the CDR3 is TGTGCCAGCAGCCTACGGGCCCCGATAGGGGAAAAACTGTTTTTT. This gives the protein CASSLRAPIGEKLFF.